These 14 T cell receptor beta chains came from one sample sequenced in a study of blood T cell repertoires in COVID-19. Method: immunoSEQ multiplex PCR; TCRdb's copy keeps in-frame clones and lacks some. Among over 100,000 clones listed, around 83% were seen once. The source material was PBMCs or T cells enriched from blood (not recorded which). Receptor source: a woman aged 30 to 39 who had recovered from COVID-19.

This sequence joins TRBV11-3 and TRBJ2-1; a possible D gene is TRBD2 (6 bases). Germline V gene sequence: CDR1 SGHNT, CDR2 YENEEA. V lost 4 bases, J lost 5 bases, and 15 bases lay in between. This CDR3 has 15 amino acids. CDR3 sequence (DNA): TGTGCCAGCAGCTCTCCGGGAGACTCGAACAATGAGCAGTTCTTC. Translation gives CASSSPGDSNNEQFF.

The chain couples TRBV10-3 to TRBJ2-3; no clear D gene. CDR3 size: 13 residues. Germline V lookup: CDR1 ENHRY, CDR2 SYGVKD. Trimming pared 4 bases from V and 5 bases from J, leaving 10 bases between. The CDR3 DNA is TGTGCCATCAGTGGGCCCGCTGGAGATACGCAGTATTTT. Its protein is CAISGPAGDTQYF.

This clone was observed a handful of times. The chain employs TRBV16 and TRBJ2-1, with 9 bases fitting TRBD1. The CDR3 runs to 15 residues. The V segment lost 3 bases and the J segment 5 bases; nucleotides outside the gene matches: 5. CDR1 is KGHSY and CDR2 is FQNENV in the germline V gene. CDR3: CASSQPGQGNNEQFF. The CDR3 DNA reads TGTGCCAGCAGCCAGCCGGGACAGGGCAACAATGAGCAGTTCTTC.

The chain employs TRBV7-2 and TRBJ2-3; TRBD2 matches 7 bases. The CDR3 length is 15 residues. In germline, CDR1 is SGHTA, CDR2 FQGNSA. With V trimmed by 4 bases and J by 2 bases, 6 bases remained unmatched. CDR3 DNA sequence: TGTGCCAGCAGCTACGAGAGACTAGCCACAGATACGCAGTATTTT. Its protein is CASSYERLATDTQYF. Variable domain in full (rest from reference TRBV7-2 and TRBJ2-3): GAGVSQSPSNKVTEKGKDVELRCDPISGHTALYWYRQSLGQGLEFLIYFQGNSAPDKSGLPSDRFSAERTGGSVSTLTIQRTQQEDSAVYLCASSYERLATDTQYFGPGTRLTVL.

V is TRBV25-1 and J is TRBJ1-2; 8 positions agree with TRBD1. The germline V gene has CDR1 MGHDK and CDR2 SYGVNS. The trim removed 4 bases at V and 7 bases at J, leaving 5 bases unmatched. This CDR3 comprises 13 residues. CDR3: CASSARQGSGYTF. CDR3 bases: TGTGCCAGCAGTGCGCGACAGGGGAGTGGCTACACCTTC.

V gene TRBV12-3 or TRBV12-4 combines with J gene TRBJ1-1, with D perhaps matching TRBD1 (6 bases). The germline V and J ends were trimmed by 5 bases and 6 bases, with 13 bases remaining between them. The CDR3 has 13 amino acids. DNA of the CDR3: TGTGCCAGCAGTCAGGGGCTCAGGGCTGAAGCTTTCTTT. Translating gives CASSQGLRAEAFF.

This clone was observed a handful of times. This rearrangement joins TRBV9 to TRBJ2-3; TRBD2 aligns across 9 bases. Germline lookup yields CDR1 SGDLS and CDR2 YYNGEE. This CDR3 spans 15 amino acids. J gave up 4 bases and V 3 bases, and 6 bases lay outside the gene matches. This CDR3 is CASSARGRASDTQYF. The CDR3 DNA is TGTGCCAGCAGCGCCCGCGGGAGGGCCTCAGATACGCAGTATTTT.

The gene calls are TRBV6-5 and TRBJ2-7, with 10 bases fitting TRBD1. The CDR3 covers 14 residues. The V segment lost 7 bases and the J segment 3 bases; nucleotides outside the gene matches: 6. Germline CDR1 and CDR2: MNHEY and SVGAGI. The CDR3: CASNRGQGRYEQYF. CDR3 in DNA: TGTGCCAGCAACCGGGGACAGGGGCGCTACGAGCAGTACTTC.

This clone was counted only a few times. The gene calls are TRBV6-5 and TRBJ1-5; D remains unclear. Germline values: CDR1 MNHEY, CDR2 SVGAGI. V was trimmed by 4 bases and J by 4 bases, leaving 17 bases between them. This CDR3 spans 16 amino acids. CDR3 nucleotide sequence: TGTGCCAGCAGTTCCGGTCGGAGGGCGATTAATCAGCCCCAGCATTTT. This sequence encodes CASSSGRRAINQPQHF.

The chain carries TRBV2 and TRBJ2-1; 9 nucleotides agree with TRBD1. CDR3 size: 14 residues. CDR1 is SNHLY, CDR2 FYNNEI, per germline. Trimming at V came to 5 bases and at J to 6 bases, leaving 5 bases not matched to a gene. CDR3 region: CASSTGQGSNEQFF. For the CDR3, the DNA is TGTGCCAGCAGTACCGGACAGGGGTCCAATGAGCAGTTCTTC.

This clone showed up just a few times. The gene calls are TRBV10-3 and TRBJ2-7, with TRBD2 matching 11 bases. After removal of 6 bases from V and 6 bases from J, the junction contained 7 bases not matched to a gene. This CDR3 has 14 residues. CDR1 and CDR2 from the germline V gene are ENHRY and SYGVKD. This CDR3 is CAIRGTSGSPEQYF. CDR3 nucleotides: TGTGCCATCAGAGGAACTAGCGGGAGCCCCGAGCAGTACTTC.

The DNA of the CDR3 is TGTGCCAGCAGCTTACAAAACTATAATTCACCCCTCCACTTT. It codes for CASSLQNYNSPLHF. The rearrangement links TRBV7-2 to TRBJ1-6; D uncertain. V was clipped by 2 bases and J by 3 bases, with 5 bases between them. In germline, CDR1 is SGHTA, CDR2 FQGNSA. The CDR3 is 14 amino acids. Drawing the rest from reference TRBV7-2 and TRBJ1-6, the complete variable domain is GAGVSQSPSNKVTEKGKDVELRCDPISGHTALYWYRQSLGQGLEFLIYFQGNSAPDKSGLPSDRFSAERTGGSVSTLTIQRTQQEDSAVYLCASSLQNYNSPLHFGNGTRLTVT.

The V and J genes are TRBV19 and TRBJ2-1, with TRBD1 matching over 7 bases. CDR3 length equals 14 residues. The germline gives CDR1 LNHDA, CDR2 SQIVND (reference sequence). With V trimmed by 0 bases and J by 8 bases, 4 bases remained unmatched. The CDR3 DNA follows: TGTGCCAGTAGTATAGACAGGGGGAAGGATGAGCAGTTCTTC. This codes for CASSIDRGKDEQFF.

The chain carries TRBV7-2 and TRBJ1-6; D not resolved. V was trimmed by 5 bases and J by 7 bases, leaving 15 bases between them. Germline V lookup: CDR1 SGHTA, CDR2 FQGNSA. This CDR3 is 15 amino acids long. The CDR3 DNA sequence: TGTGCCAGCAGCCCCACCATAAGGGAGAATTCACCCCTCCACTTT. Its translation is CASSPTIRENSPLHF. The full variable domain, completed using reference TRBV7-2 and TRBJ1-6, is GAGVSQSPSNKVTEKGKDVELRCDPISGHTALYWYRQSLGQGLEFLIYFQGNSAPDKSGLPSDRFSAERTGGSVSTLTIQRTQQEDSAVYLCASSPTIRENSPLHFGNGTRLTVT.